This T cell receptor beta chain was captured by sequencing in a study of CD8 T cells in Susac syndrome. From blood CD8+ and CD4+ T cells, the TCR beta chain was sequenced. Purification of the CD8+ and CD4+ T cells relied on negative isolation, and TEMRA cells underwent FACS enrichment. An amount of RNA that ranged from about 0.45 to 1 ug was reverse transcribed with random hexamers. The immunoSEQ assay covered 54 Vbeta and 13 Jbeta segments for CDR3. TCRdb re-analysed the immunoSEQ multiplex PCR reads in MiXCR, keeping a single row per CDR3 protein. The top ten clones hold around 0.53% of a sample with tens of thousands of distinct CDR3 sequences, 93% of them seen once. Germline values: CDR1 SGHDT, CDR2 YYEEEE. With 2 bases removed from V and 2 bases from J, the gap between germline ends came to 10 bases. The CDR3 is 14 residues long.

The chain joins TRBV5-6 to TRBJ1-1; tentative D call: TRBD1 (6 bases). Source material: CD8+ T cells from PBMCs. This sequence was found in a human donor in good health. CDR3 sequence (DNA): TGTGCCAGCAGCTTAGGGACAATTAACACTGAAGCTTTCTTT. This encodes CASSLGTINTEAFF.